The next 28 T cell receptor beta chains were all read from a single sample in a study of T cell clonality in common variable immunodeficiency. Points from the study as a whole: Reportedly, TCR beta sequences from common variable immunodeficiency showed fewer deletions and N-nucleotide insertions.

Method: immunoSEQ multiplex PCR; TCRdb's copy keeps in-frame clones and lacks some. The sample contains over 30,000 clones, none of them singletons. These receptors are not linked to any known antigen. The sample taken for sequencing was peripheral blood mononuclear cells. These receptors were obtained from a human donor with common variable immunodeficiency.

The sample holds many counts of this clone. Here the CDR3 reads CASRRTGQVIYEQYF. Incomplete CDR3 DNA: TGTGCCAGCAGAAGAACGGGACAGGTAATTTACGAG. The chain recombines TRBV6-2 or TRBV6-3 with TRBJ2-7; 8 bases are shared with TRBD1. The read gets to within 3 residues of the CDR3 end, and the germline J gene fills in the rest. The CDR3 is 15 amino acids. Looked up from germline, CDR1 is MNHEY and CDR2 is SVGEGT. V shed 6 bases, J shed 4 bases, and the junction held 11 bases outside the gene matches.

A note on this clone: The read gets to within 3 residues of the CDR3 end, and the germline J gene fills in the rest. V gene TRBV30 combines with J gene TRBJ2-2; tentative D call: TRBD1 (6 bases). CDR3 length: 14 residues. With 6 bases removed from V and 0 bases from J, the gap between germline ends came to 11 bases. Germline V gene sequence: CDR1 GTSNPN, CDR2 SVGIG (reference sequence). CDR3 protein: CACYGQTNTGELFF. CDR3 bases read: TGTGCCTGTTATGGACAGACGAACACCGGGGAG.

In this sample, this clone turned up many times. The read stops 3 residues short of the end of the CDR3; the missing end is completed from the germline J gene. This sequence joins TRBV19 and TRBJ2-1; the match to TRBD2 covers 8 bases. Germline V gene sequence: CDR1 LNHDA, CDR2 SQIVND (reference sequence). The trim removed 5 bases at V and 6 bases at J, leaving 3 bases unmatched. The CDR3 is 13 amino acids. Here the CDR3 reads CASSLTSGNEQFF. The CDR3 bases that were read are TGTGCCAGTAGTCTCACTAGCGGCAATGAG.

Concerning this clone: With the read ending 3 residues before the CDR3 end, the germline J gene is used to fill in that end. The V gene is TRBV18, the J gene TRBJ1-5; 9 bases are a match to TRBD1. This CDR3 contains 16 residues. Germline assignment: CDR1 KGHSH and CDR2 LQKENI. V shed 2 bases and J 5 bases; nucleotides not matched to a gene: 7. The sequenced part of the CDR3 DNA is TGTGCCAGCTCACCAGGGAGACAGGGGGTGGATCAGCCC. This codes for CASSPGRQGVDQP. From start to end, the CDR3 is CASSPGRQGVDQPQHF. The whole variable domain, remainder taken from reference TRBV18 and TRBJ1-5, is NAGVMQNPRHLVRRRGQEARLRCSPMKGHSHVYWYRQLPEEGLKFMVYLQKENIIDESGMPKERFSAEFPKEGPSILRIQQVVRGDSAAYFCASSPGRQGVDQPQHFGDGTRLSIL.

Points on this clone: Read coverage stops 3 residues before the CDR3 terminus; the germline J gene supplies the remainder. The J gene is TRBJ1-5, the V gene TRBV19, with D perhaps TRBD1 (6 bases). V was clipped by 7 bases and J by 2 bases, with 18 bases between them. The CDR3 is 16 amino acids. Germline CDR1 and CDR2: LNHDA and SQIVND (reference sequence). CDR3 sequence reads: CASTLGPRGGNQPQHF. CDR3 DNA, as far as it was read: TGTGCCAGTACCCTAGGGCCCAGGGGTGGCAATCAGCCC.

This clone was seen at least ten times. The read gets to within 3 residues of the CDR3 end, and the germline J gene fills in the rest. This chain uses TRBV5-6 with TRBJ2-2; no reliable D call. This CDR3 has 13 residues. V was pared by 0 bases and J by 7 bases, with 7 bases between. Germline CDR1 is SGHDT and CDR2 is YYEEEE. The part of the CDR3 DNA that was read is TGTGCCAGCAGCTTGGCCCGGTTCGGGGAG. As protein: CASSLARFGE. The CDR3 reads in full as CASSLARFGELFF. The variable domain in full, with the rest retrieved from reference TRBV5-6 and TRBJ2-2, is DAGVTQSPTHLIKTRGQQVTLRCSPKSGHDTVSWYQQALGQGPQFIFQYYEEEERQRGNFPDRFSGHQFPNYSSELNVNALLLGDSALYLCASSLARFGELFFGEGSRLTVL.

This clone was seen many times. Coverage ceases 3 residues before the CDR3 finishes, and the germline J gene fills in the end. V gene TRBV4-1 combines with J gene TRBJ2-6, with D possibly being TRBD1 (6 bases). Looked up from germline, CDR1 is MGHRA and CDR2 is YSYEKL. The V end lost 0 bases, the J end lost 12 bases, and 18 bases lay between the germline ends. CDR3 size: 16 residues. CDR3 in amino acids: CASSQEPYDRFGVLTF. The sequenced CDR3 bases are TGCGCCAGCAGCCAAGAACCTTACGACAGGTTCGGCGTC.

This clone occurred a few times. CDR3 loop: CSAKGGSSHGYTF. The CDR3 DNA, read in part, is TGCAGTGCCAAAGGAGGGTCCTCGCATGGC. The chain links TRBV20-1 to TRBJ1-2, with unresolved D. The CDR3 is cut off 3 residues early in the read; its end comes from the germline J gene. CDR1 is DFQATT, CDR2 SNEGSKA, per germline (reference sequence). CDR3 size: 13 residues. V was shortened by 6 bases and J by 6 bases, with 17 bases between the two germline ends.

Comment on this clone: The read is 3 residues too short to cover the CDR3 end, so that end is filled in from the germline J gene. The V gene is TRBV5-1, the J gene TRBJ2-7; 12 bases match TRBD2. CDR1 is SGHRS and CDR2 is YFSETQ in the germline V gene. Unmatched junction bases numbered 8, after V lost 4 bases and J lost 6 bases. CDR3 size: 15 residues. Partial CDR3 DNA: TGCGCCAGCAGCCCCGCTAGCGGGAGGGCCCCCGAG. Its translation: CASSPASGRAPE. The CDR3 in its entirety is CASSPASGRAPEQYF. The complete variable domain, with remaining parts taken from reference TRBV5-1 and TRBJ2-7, reads KAGVTQTPRYLIKTRGQQVTLSCSPISGHRSVSWYQQTPGQGLQFLFEYFSETQRNKGNFPGRFSGRQFSNSRSEMNVSTLELGDSALYLCASSPASGRAPEQYFGPGTRLTVT.

Remarks on this clone: The read stops 3 residues short of the end of the CDR3; the missing end is completed from the germline J gene. The chain combines TRBV20-1 with TRBJ2-7; 11 bases are shared with TRBD2. The junction had 11 bases not matched to a gene; V was cut back by 3 bases and J by 4 bases. CDR3 length: 16 amino acids. The V gene's germline CDR1 is DFQATT and CDR2 SNEGSKA (reference sequence). The DNA read from the CDR3 is TGCAGTGCTAGTTCCGAGCTAGCGGGAGGAATTTACGAG. Protein: CSASSELAGGIYE. The entire CDR3 protein is CSASSELAGGIYEQYF.

The sample holds many counts of this clone. The DNA ends 3 residues before the CDR3 does, and the rest of the CDR3 is filled in from the germline J gene. This rearrangement joins TRBV18 to TRBJ2-5; 9 bases align to TRBD1. The CDR3 extends over 15 amino acids. Germline CDR1 reads KGHSH; CDR2 reads LQKENI. Losses at the gene ends were 0 bases for V and 4 bases for J; bases not matched to a gene: 3. The chain's CDR3 is CASSPPGQGGETQYF. CDR3 bases read: TGTGCCAGCTCACCACCGGGACAGGGAGGAGAGACC.

This clone was recorded many times. The read falls 3 residues short of the CDR3 end, and the missing part is taken from the germline J gene. V and J are TRBV5-4 and TRBJ2-3; 9 nucleotides line up with TRBD1. Germline CDR1 is SGHNT and CDR2 is YYREEE (reference sequence). With 1 base clipped from V and 7 bases from J, the junction kept 7 bases outside the gene matches. CDR3 length: 15 residues. CDR3 residues: CASSLQGTGRHTQYF. CDR3 DNA (partial): TGTGCCAGCAGCTTGCAAGGGACAGGGAGGCATACG.

This clone was seen more than once but under ten times. Read data end 3 residues before the CDR3 end; the end is taken from the germline J gene. The V gene is TRBV7-9, the J gene TRBJ2-4; D is uncertain. CDR1 is SEHNR and CDR2 is FQNEAQ in the germline V gene (reference sequence). V was trimmed by 2 bases and J by 6 bases, leaving 5 bases between them. The CDR3 contains 12 residues. The DNA read from the CDR3 is TGTGCCAGCAGCTTAAATAGAAACATT. Its translation is CASSLNRNI. The full CDR3 protein reads CASSLNRNIQYF.

Ten or more counts support this clone. The CDR3 goes on 3 residues after the read ends, and that part is filled in from the germline J gene. J is TRBJ2-3 and V is TRBV4-1, with D possibly being TRBD2 (5 bases). The CDR3 is made up of 14 amino acids. The V end was cut by 2 bases, the J end by 3 bases, with 9 bases between. Germline V gene data show CDR1 as MGHRA and CDR2 as YSYEKL. This CDR3 is CASSQSTGTDTQYF. CDR3 DNA, as far as it was read: TGCGCCAGCAGCCAATCTACGGGGACAGATACG.

There are many counts of this clone. Read sequence stops 3 residues before the CDR3 end, and the germline J gene provides the missing end. The rearrangement uses TRBV7-2 and TRBJ1-2; 8 nucleotides agree with TRBD1. Germline V gene data show CDR1 as SGHTA and CDR2 as FQGNSA. This CDR3 is 14 amino acids long. CDR3 residues: CASSLEHTGGGYTF. The sequenced CDR3 bases are TGTGCCAGCAGCTTAGAACACACAGGGGGAGGC.

This clone was recorded a few times. The read falls 3 residues short of the CDR3 end, and the missing part is taken from the germline J gene. The chain recombines TRBV18 with TRBJ1-5; D is ambiguous. This CDR3 is built from 17 residues. The V gene lost 4 bases and the J gene lost 0 bases, with 16 bases spanning the gap. From germline, CDR1 is KGHSH and CDR2 LQKENI. The CDR3 loop is CASSLTGFLGSNQPQHF. CDR3 DNA, as far as it was read: TGTGCCAGCTCACTCACGGGTTTCCTGGGTAGCAATCAGCCC.

With regard to this clone: Sequencing ends 3 residues short of the CDR3 end; the germline J gene provides the rest. The chain employs TRBV5-6 and TRBJ2-1; no clear D. CDR3 size: 12 residues. Trimming left V 2 bases short and J 7 bases short, with 7 bases between. CDR1 is SGHDT, CDR2 YYEEEE, per germline. The CDR3: CASSLEVNEQFF. The sequenced CDR3 bases are TGTGCCAGCAGCTTAGAGGTAAATGAG.

About this clone: The CDR3 end lies 3 residues beyond the end of the read and is filled in from the germline J gene. The rearrangement uses TRBV30 and TRBJ2-7, with D maybe TRBD1 (6 bases). CDR1 GTSNPN and CDR2 SVGIG come from the germline V gene (reference sequence). This CDR3 comprises 13 residues. Trimming pared 8 bases from V and 4 bases from J, leaving 18 bases between. The covered CDR3 bases are TGTGCCAGGTCACAGGGTTCTGGGTACGAG. Protein: CARSQGSGYE. The whole CDR3 protein is CARSQGSGYEQYF.

This clone came up many times. Read coverage stops 3 residues before the CDR3 terminus; the germline J gene supplies the remainder. The rearrangement links TRBV9 to TRBJ2-5; TRBD2 matches 9 bases. Germline CDR1 and CDR2: SGDLS and YYNGEE. There are 14 residues in the CDR3. Germline trimming cut 3 bases from V and 3 bases from J; bases unmatched to any gene: 3. The part of the CDR3 DNA that was read is TGTGCCAGCAGCGACGTAGCGGGAGAAGAGACC. Amino acid sequence: CASSDVAGEET. The whole CDR3 reads CASSDVAGEETQYF.

Turning to this clone: From the germline J gene comes the end of the CDR3, since the read stops 3 residues before it. The chain uses TRBV5-5 and TRBJ2-7; 9 nucleotides match TRBD1. The ends lost 4 bases at V and 4 bases at J; junction bases unmatched: 9. Per the germline V gene, CDR1 is SGHKS and CDR2 is YYEKEE (reference sequence). The CDR3 is made up of 15 amino acids. This chain's CDR3 is CASSLLRQGGYEQYF. CDR3 DNA, as far as it was read: TGTGCCAGCAGCCTTCTTCGACAGGGGGGTTACGAG.

This clone was detected many times. With the read ending 3 residues before the CDR3 end, the germline J gene is used to fill in that end. The chain links TRBV30 to TRBJ1-1; D call uncertain. V lost 4 bases and J lost 4, with 19 bases in between. This CDR3 region has 15 residues. The germline V gene encodes CDR1 GTSNPN and CDR2 SVGIG (reference sequence). The CDR3 sequence is CAWTPMTRISTEAFF. Incomplete CDR3 DNA: TGTGCCTGGACCCCAATGACACGGATAAGCACTGAA. Drawing the rest from reference TRBV30 and TRBJ1-1, the complete variable domain is SQTIHQWPATLVQPVGSPLSLECTVEGTSNPNLYWYRQAAGRGLQLLFYSVGIGQISSEVPQNLSASRPQDRQFILSSKKLLLSDSGFYLCAWTPMTRISTEAFFGQGTRLTVV.

This clone was picked up a small number of times. The read falls 3 residues short of the CDR3 end, and the missing part is taken from the germline J gene. The V and J genes are TRBV11-2 and TRBJ1-5; D is undetermined. V lost 5 bases, J lost 4 bases, and 12 bases lay in between. CDR1 and CDR2 (germline): SGHAT, FQNNGV. This CDR3 spans 14 amino acids. Partial CDR3 DNA: TGTGCCAGCAGCAGCGACGGAATGAATCAGCCC. It codes for CASSSDGMNQP. The whole CDR3 protein is CASSSDGMNQPQHF.

Concerning this clone itself: The read stops 3 residues short of the end of the CDR3; the missing end is completed from the germline J gene. The V and J genes are TRBV13 and TRBJ2-7, with 15 bases aligning to TRBD2. The V and J ends lost 5 bases and 2 bases, in that order; junction bases with no gene match: 4. Germline V lookup: CDR1 PRHDT, CDR2 FYEKMQ (reference sequence). This CDR3 is 16 amino acids long. The CDR3 bases that were read are TGTGCCAGCAGCGGGACTAGCGGGAGGCAACCCTACGAG. Translating gives CASSGTSGRQPYE. Given in full, the CDR3 is CASSGTSGRQPYEQYF.

Worth noting for this clone: The CDR3 is cut off 3 residues early in the read; its end comes from the germline J gene. The gene calls are TRBV5-1 and TRBJ2-7; 14 nucleotides match TRBD2. V shed 4 bases and J 4 bases; nucleotides not matched to a gene: 13. CDR1 and CDR2 from the germline V gene are SGHRS and YFSETQ. This CDR3 comprises 18 residues. CDR3 DNA, as far as it was read: TGCGCCAGCAGCAGATCCGGGACTAGCGGGAGTAATAGGTACGAG. Amino acid sequence: CASSRSGTSGSNRYE. The complete CDR3 protein is CASSRSGTSGSNRYEQYF.

This clone was observed at least ten times. The sequenced fragment ends 3 residues before the CDR3 boundary, so the rest is inferred from the germline J gene. This rearrangement joins TRBV30 to TRBJ2-3; tentatively, D is TRBD2 (5 bases). The germline gives CDR1 GTSNPN, CDR2 SVGIG (reference sequence). The CDR3 has 16 amino acids. The V end was cut by 1 base, the J end by 0 bases, with 14 bases between. CDR3 loop: CAWSAGFETSTDTQYF. The sequenced CDR3 bases are TGTGCCTGGAGTGCGGGGTTCGAAACTAGCACAGATACG.

This clone was observed many times. The observed sequence ends 3 residues before the CDR3 terminus, with the missing tail filled in from the germline J gene. This chain links TRBV30 with TRBJ2-3; D may be TRBD1 (5 bases). V was pared by 2 bases and J by 4 bases, with 7 bases between. CDR1 is GTSNPN, CDR2 SVGIG, per germline (reference sequence). This CDR3 spans 12 amino acids. CDR3 DNA (partial): TGTGCCTGGAGTTGGGGCTCAGATACG. Its protein product is CAWSWGSDT. The whole CDR3 reads CAWSWGSDTQYF.

Concerning this clone itself: The read stops 3 residues short of the end of the CDR3; the missing end is completed from the germline J gene. The V and J genes are TRBV2 and TRBJ1-4; unclear D gene. V lost 1 base, J lost 7 bases, and 10 bases lay in between. Per the germline V gene, CDR1 is SNHLY and CDR2 is FYNNEI. The CDR3 covers 14 residues. CDR3 bases read: TGTGCCAGCAGTGAAGAGGGTGGAGGTGAAAAA. This gives the protein CASSEEGGGEK. The whole CDR3 reads CASSEEGGGEKLFF.

This clone has just a few counts. The CDR3 end is not reached by the read, which stops 3 residues before it; the germline J gene fills it in. This chain uses TRBV10-3 with TRBJ2-1, with 11 bases matching TRBD2. V was pared by 11 bases and J by 8 bases, with 11 bases of the junction left unmatched. This CDR3 contains 14 residues. The germline gives CDR1 ENHRY, CDR2 SYGVKD. The chain's CDR3 is CASGTSGYRDEQFF. The sequenced part of the CDR3 DNA is TGTGCCTCAGGGACTAGCGGATATAGGGATGAG.